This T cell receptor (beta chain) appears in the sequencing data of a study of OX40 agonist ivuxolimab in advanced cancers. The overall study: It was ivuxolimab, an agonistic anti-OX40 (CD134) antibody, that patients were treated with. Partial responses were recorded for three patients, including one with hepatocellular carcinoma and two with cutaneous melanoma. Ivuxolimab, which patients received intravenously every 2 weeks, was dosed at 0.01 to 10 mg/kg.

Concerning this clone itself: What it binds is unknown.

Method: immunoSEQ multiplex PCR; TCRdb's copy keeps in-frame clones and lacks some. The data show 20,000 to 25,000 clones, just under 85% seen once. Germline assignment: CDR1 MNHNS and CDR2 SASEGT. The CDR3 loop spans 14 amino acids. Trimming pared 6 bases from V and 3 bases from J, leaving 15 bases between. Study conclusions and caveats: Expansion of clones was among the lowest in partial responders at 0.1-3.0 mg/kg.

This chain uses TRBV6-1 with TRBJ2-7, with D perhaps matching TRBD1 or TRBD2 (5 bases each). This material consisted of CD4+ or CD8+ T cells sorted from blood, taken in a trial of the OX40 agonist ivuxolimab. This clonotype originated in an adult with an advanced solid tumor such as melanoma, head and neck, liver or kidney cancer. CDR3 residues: CASSLAGFGYEQYF. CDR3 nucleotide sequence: TGTGCCAGCAGCCTAGCAGGGTTTGGCTACGAGCAGTACTTC.